A single sample is the source of the 5 T cell receptor beta chains below, sequenced in a study of T cells in localized non-small cell lung cancer. Profiling relied on immunoSEQ multiplex PCR, and the TCRdb table lists in-frame clones only, not all of them. The top ten clones hold 8.5% to 10% of a sample with around 10,000 clones, around 83% of them seen once. Sequencing was performed on peripheral blood, taken before any cancer treatment. Receptors were obtained from a male donor aged 60 or over with stage III lung adenocarcinoma.

The chain has TRBV19 and TRBJ2-5, with D maybe TRBD2 (6 bases). The germline V gene encodes CDR1 LNHDA and CDR2 SQIVND (reference sequence). The germline V and J ends were trimmed by 3 bases and 8 bases, with 13 bases remaining between them. CDR3 length: 13 amino acids. CDR3 in DNA: TGTGCCAGTAGTATCGGGAGCTGGGAAACCCAGTACTTC. As protein: CASSIGSWETQYF.

V and J are TRBV11-2 and TRBJ1-2; D call uncertain. The CDR3 is 15 amino acids. Trimming shortened V by 4 bases and J by 2 bases, and 14 bases separated the two germline ends. The V gene's germline CDR1 is SGHAT and CDR2 FQNNGV. CDR3 sequence (DNA): TGTGCCAGCAGCTCGCCGGGCAGGAAAAACTATGGCTACACCTTC. Encoded protein: CASSSPGRKNYGYTF.

This clone was seen a few times. The chain couples TRBV9 to TRBJ2-4; unclear D gene. From germline, CDR1 is SGDLS and CDR2 YYNGEE. This CDR3 has 10 residues. Trimming took 6 bases from V and 3 from J, leaving 1 base between them. The chain's CDR3 is CASNKNIQYF. Here the CDR3 DNA reads TGTGCCAGCAACAAAAACATTCAGTACTTC.

This clone appeared a single time. The genes are TRBV7-2 and TRBJ2-1; 9 nucleotides match TRBD1. From germline, CDR1 is SGHTA and CDR2 FQGNSA. CDR3 length: 17 amino acids. The V and J ends lost 5 bases and 3 bases, in that order; junction bases with no gene match: 11. The CDR3 protein is CASSIRAGDRDYNEQFF. The DNA for the CDR3 is TGTGCCAGCAGCATCAGGGCAGGGGACAGGGACTACAATGAGCAGTTCTTC. The full variable domain, in which reference TRBV7-2 and TRBJ2-1 provide the parts outside the CDR3, is GAGVSQSPSNKVTEKGKDVELRCDPISGHTALYWYRQSLGQGLEFLIYFQGNSAPDKSGLPSDRFSAERTGGSVSTLTIQRTQQEDSAVYLCASSIRAGDRDYNEQFFGPGTRLTVL.

This clone is a singleton in its sample. The J gene is TRBJ2-5, the V gene TRBV7-9; TRBD1 might be the D (7 bases). CDR3 size: 15 residues. Germline CDR1 SEHNR, CDR2 FQNEAQ (reference sequence). The V gene lost 6 bases and the J gene lost 3 bases, with 17 bases spanning the gap. Written as DNA, the CDR3 is TGTGCCAGCAGTGGGGGGACAGAGCGGGAAGAGACCCAGTACTTC. The encoded protein is CASSGGTEREETQYF.